Shown below are 15 T cell receptor beta chains from a single sample sequenced in a study of spatial heterogeneity in lung cancer. Indicated time point: sample taken at primary tumor resection. The input material, whole RNA from tumor, nontumor lung or frozen PBMC, was sequenced unsorted. Using its own MiXCR run on the 5' RACE reads, TCRdb lists one record per CDR3 protein. The repertoire holds 9,500 to 15,000 distinct CDR3 sequences, 6.2% seen once, with approximately 10% in the top ten. The starting material was normal lung tissue next to the tumor, obtained at surgery. These TCRs come from a male donor with early-stage non-small cell lung cancer.

This clonotype was seen ten or more times. The library was prepared for alpha chains; this beta chain is a stray read, so its frequency means little. The chain carries TRBV3-1 and TRBJ1-3; the D is unclear. V lost 0 bases and J lost 0, with 6 bases in between. This CDR3 region has 15 residues. CDR1 is LGHDT, CDR2 YNNKEL, per germline (reference sequence). CDR3 loop: CASSQDSSSGNTIYF. CDR3 DNA sequence: TGTGCCAGCAGCCAAGATAGCAGCTCTGGAAACACCATATATTTT. Full variable domain (missing parts from reference TRBV3-1 and TRBJ1-3): DTAVSQTPKYLVTQMGNDKSIKCEQNLGHDTMYWYKQDSKKFLKIMFSYNNKELIINETVPNRFSPKSPDKAHLNLHINSLELGDSAVYFCASSQDSSSGNTIYFGEGSWLTVV.

This clonotype appeared many times. This beta chain represents an off-target read in a library built for alpha chains; its size is of limited meaning. This chain uses TRBV12-3 or TRBV12-4 with TRBJ2-6; 7 bases map to TRBD1. CDR3 length: 15 amino acids. The ends lost 2 bases at V and 5 bases at J; junction bases unmatched: 3. Here the CDR3 DNA reads TGTGCCAGCAGTTTACCAGGGGGTAGGGCCAACGTCCTGACTTTC. Translation gives CASSLPGGRANVLTF.

In this sample, this clonotype turned up many times. Because the library targeted alpha chains, this beta chain is an off-target read whose size means little. The rearrangement joins TRBV7-9 to TRBJ1-5; D remains unclear. Germline CDR1 is SEHNR and CDR2 is FQNEAQ (reference sequence). The germline V and J ends were trimmed by 3 bases and 5 bases, with 8 bases remaining between them. The CDR3 contains 13 residues. This chain's CDR3 is CASSLDGYQPQHF. The CDR3 region has the DNA TGTGCCAGCAGCTTGGACGGCTATCAGCCCCAGCATTTT.

By share, this clonotype counts as large. This beta chain turned up in a library designed for alpha chains; as an off-target read, its abundance says little. V is TRBV20-1 and J is TRBJ1-2, with TRBD1 matching over 12 bases. Germline CDR1 is DFQATT and CDR2 is SNEGSKA (reference sequence). CDR3 length equals 14 residues. V lost 4 bases to trimming and J lost 8 bases; unmatched junction nucleotides: 8. In DNA, the CDR3 is TGCAGTGCTACCCCCGGGACAGGGGGCCGCGGCTACACCTTC. This sequence encodes CSATPGTGGRGYTF.

This clonotype is labeled medium-sized. This beta chain came through as a stray read in a library set up for alpha chains, and its size says little. The CDR3 loop is CSVWDRGRDTEAFF. In DNA, the CDR3 is TGCAGCGTTTGGGACAGGGGCCGAGACACTGAAGCTTTCTTT. This sequence joins TRBV29-1 and TRBJ1-1, with 10 bases aligning to TRBD1. Germline V gives CDR1 SQVTM, CDR2 ANQGSEA. CDR3 length: 14 residues. The V gene end was trimmed by 5 bases and the J gene end by 3 bases; junction bases not matched to a gene: 6. The full variable domain, rest sourced from reference TRBV29-1 and TRBJ1-1, is SAVISQKPSRDICQRGTSLTIQCQVDSQVTMMFWYRQQPGQSLTLIATANQGSEATYESGFVIDKFPISRPNLTFSTLTVSNMSPEDSSIYLCSVWDRGRDTEAFFGQGTRLTVV.

This clonotype came up many times. With the library built for alpha chains, this beta chain is off target and its frequency is not meaningful. The V gene is TRBV7-2, the J gene TRBJ1-1, with D possibly TRBD1 on 5 matching bases. The CDR3 sequence is 14 residues long. Germline values: CDR1 SGHTA, CDR2 FQGNSA. V was cut by 2 bases and J by 10 bases, with 17 bases left in between. CDR3 loop: CASSLFLLGTRAFF. CDR3 nucleotide sequence: TGTGCCAGCAGCTTATTTTTGTTGGGGACTAGAGCTTTCTTT.

In its sample, this clonotype was seen many times. The library was designed around alpha chains, so this beta chain is a stray read whose abundance carries little weight. The chain carries TRBV7-9 and TRBJ2-5, with a possible D match to TRBD2 (6 bases). Germline V gene data show CDR1 as SEHNR and CDR2 as FQNEAQ (reference sequence). The CDR3 totals 15 residues. Trimming left V 1 base short and J 1 base short, with 10 bases between. This CDR3 is CASSLDTGSQETQYF. In nucleotides, the CDR3 is TGTGCCAGCAGCTTAGATACCGGGAGCCAAGAGACCCAGTACTTC.

There are many counts of this clonotype. The library was designed around alpha chains, so this beta chain is a stray read whose abundance carries little weight. The chain links TRBV28 to TRBJ2-3, with a tentative D call TRBD2 (5 bases). This CDR3 has 14 residues. Deletions cut 4 bases from V and 6 bases from J, with 14 bases between. Per the germline V gene, CDR1 is MDHEN and CDR2 is SYDVKM. CDR3 protein: CASSYSGFRDTQYF. For the CDR3, the DNA is TGTGCCAGCAGTTATTCGGGGTTTCGGGATACGCAGTATTTT.

This clonotype was detected a few times. A library prepared for alpha chains yielded this beta chain as an off-target read; its size is of little meaning. The chain links TRBV7-2 to TRBJ1-4, with 7 bases fitting TRBD1. Germline CDR1 is SGHTA and CDR2 is FQGNSA. The J segment lost 10 bases and the V segment lost 4 bases, leaving 6 bases of the junction unmatched. The CDR3 consists of 13 residues. CDR3 in DNA: TGTGCCAGCAGCTCCGGACAGGTTTTAAAACTGTTTTTT. It translates to CASSSGQVLKLFF.

This clonotype was counted at least ten times. A library made for alpha chains picked up this beta chain off target, so its size means little. The V call is TRBV12-3 or TRBV12-4, the J call TRBJ2-1; 11 positions match TRBD1. V gave up 3 bases and J gave up 12 bases; unmatched junction bases: 10. There are 15 residues in the CDR3. CDR3 DNA: TGTGCCAGCAGTTTGGACAGGGGGCAGCGGGGACGGCAGTTCTTC. Translating gives CASSLDRGQRGRQFF.

In this sample, this clonotype turned up many times. Being off target in a library aimed at alpha chains, this beta chain has a size of little meaning. The V gene is TRBV5-6, the J gene TRBJ2-2, with 7 positions matching TRBD2. The CDR3 sequence is 18 residues long. J gave up 3 bases and V 4 bases, and 15 bases lay outside the gene matches. The germline gives CDR1 SGHDT, CDR2 YYEEEE. CDR3 loop: CASSLQRTGGLYTGELFF. CDR3 bases: TGTGCCAGCAGCCTGCAGCGGACGGGAGGATTGTACACCGGGGAGCTGTTTTTT.

Concerning this clonotype itself: Because this beta chain is a stray read in a library intended to capture alpha chains, its abundance should not be given much weight. The chain uses TRBV12-3 or TRBV12-4 and TRBJ2-7, with TRBD1 matching over 10 bases. The CDR3 is made up of 14 amino acids. The J segment lost 6 bases and the V segment lost 6 bases, leaving 8 bases of the junction unmatched. CDR3 nucleotides: TGTGCCAGCAGCCCCACCCGGGACAGGGGCGAGCAGTACTTC. Its translation: CASSPTRDRGEQYF.

Remarks on this clonotype: In a library made to pick up alpha chains, this beta chain is a stray read with a size that means little. The chain carries TRBV9 and TRBJ1-3, with D perhaps TRBD1 (5 bases). Germline CDR1 and CDR2: SGDLS and YYNGEE. CDR3 length equals 16 residues. The V and J ends lost 4 bases and 3 bases respectively, with 17 bases between them. The CDR3, as DNA: TGTGCCAGCAGCCCTACCCCGGACATGGATGGAAACACCATATATTTT. Translating gives CASSPTPDMDGNTIYF. The complete variable domain, with remaining parts taken from reference TRBV9 and TRBJ1-3, reads DSGVTQTPKHLITATGQRVTLRCSPRSGDLSVYWYQQSLDQGLQFLIQYYNGEERAKGNILERFSAQQFPDLHSELNLSSLELGDSALYFCASSPTPDMDGNTIYFGEGSWLTVV.

The table lists this clonotype with many counts. Found in a library prepared for alpha chains, this beta chain is an off-target read, and its abundance has little meaning. This chain uses TRBV5-1 with TRBJ2-1, with 11 bases lining up with TRBD2. Germline loops: CDR1 SGHRS, CDR2 YFSETQ. The trim removed 0 bases at V and 7 bases at J, leaving 3 bases unmatched. The CDR3 has 15 residues. This CDR3 is CASSLGLAGKNEQFF. CDR3 DNA sequence: TGCGCCAGCAGCTTGGGACTAGCGGGAAAGAATGAGCAGTTCTTC.

This clonotype has ten or more counts. This beta chain appears as a stray read in a library generated for alpha chains; its size is not informative. The chain has TRBV19 and TRBJ2-5; 12 nucleotides agree with TRBD1. Germline V gives CDR1 LNHDA, CDR2 SQIVND (reference sequence). The ends lost 8 bases at V and 4 bases at J; junction bases unmatched: 2. CDR3 length equals 13 residues. The chain's CDR3 is CASGTGGLETQYF. Written as DNA, the CDR3 is TGTGCCAGTGGGACAGGGGGCCTAGAGACCCAGTACTTC.